What follows are 26 T cell receptor beta chains derived from one specimen sequenced in a study of blood T cell repertoires in COVID-19. Libraries were prepared by immunoSEQ multiplex PCR; TCRdb keeps only in-frame clonotypes and omits some of them. The sample has about 100,000 clones, roughly 90% seen once. Sequencing input: peripheral blood. These receptors were collected from a man aged 25 to 40 in a cohort sampled during active COVID-19.

This clone was seen only a few times. This sequence joins TRBV12-3 or TRBV12-4 and TRBJ2-3; D gene ambiguous. V was pared by 7 bases and J by 6 bases, with 14 bases between. There are 13 residues in the CDR3. This chain's CDR3 is CASTTPPRDTQYF. The CDR3 DNA follows: TGTGCCAGCACTACCCCACCGAGGGATACGCAGTATTTT.

This clone was recorded once. Other DNA variants within this sample encode the same CDR3. V is TRBV18 and J is TRBJ2-5; the D gene is possibly TRBD2 (6 bases). The CDR3 contains 14 residues. Germline V CDR1 and CDR2: KGHSH, LQKENI. V lost 0 bases and J 2 bases, leaving 7 bases between the germline ends. This CDR3 reads CASSPPGLQETQYF. The CDR3 region has the DNA TGTGCCAGCTCACCACCGGGACTGCAAGAGACCCAGTACTTC. The entire variable domain, with the rest obtained from reference TRBV18 and TRBJ2-5, is as follows: NAGVMQNPRHLVRRRGQEARLRCSPMKGHSHVYWYRQLPEEGLKFMVYLQKENIIDESGMPKERFSAEFPKEGPSILRIQQVVRGDSAAYFCASSPPGLQETQYFGPGTRLLVL.

The chain recombines TRBV7-2 with TRBJ2-7, with TRBD1 identical over 10 bases. Germline V gives CDR1 SGHTA, CDR2 FQGNSA. The trim removed 3 bases at V and 2 bases at J, leaving 4 bases unmatched. CDR3 length: 15 amino acids. CDR3 amino acids: CASSLGQGLTYEQYF. The DNA of the CDR3 is TGTGCCAGCAGCTTGGGACAGGGGTTAACCTACGAGCAGTACTTC.

V usage is TRBV9 and J usage is TRBJ2-1; tentatively, D is TRBD1 (5 bases). V gave up 5 bases and J gave up 6 bases, with 9 bases separating them. CDR1 is SGDLS, CDR2 YYNGEE, per germline. This CDR3 is 12 amino acids long. The CDR3 spells CASRGQGNEQFF. CDR3 nucleotides: TGTGCCAGCAGGGGGCAGGGCAATGAGCAGTTCTTC.

This chain connects TRBV18 to TRBJ2-3; 13 bases are a match to TRBD2. Germline CDR1 reads KGHSH; CDR2 reads LQKENI. The CDR3 is 15 amino acids. Trimming removed 3 bases from V and 5 bases from J; junction bases left unmatched: 2. CDR3 residues: CASSPRTSGGDTQYF. The DNA for the CDR3 is TGTGCCAGCTCACCGCGGACTAGCGGGGGAGATACGCAGTATTTT.

The rearrangement joins TRBV18 to TRBJ2-3, with D perhaps TRBD1 (5 bases). The CDR3 is made up of 17 amino acids. Trimming stripped 1 base from V and 1 base from J, with 15 bases between. CDR1 is KGHSH and CDR2 is LQKENI in the germline V gene. The CDR3, as DNA: TGTGCCAGCTCACCACAGGGGTGGGGCTCAGGCACAGATACGCAGTATTTT. Amino acid sequence: CASSPQGWGSGTDTQYF.

The rearrangement joins TRBV6-1 to TRBJ1-5; no clear D. Germline loops: CDR1 MNHNS, CDR2 SASEGT. The CDR3 runs to 13 residues. V gave up 3 bases and J gave up 2 bases, with 5 bases separating them. The CDR3 DNA sequence: TGTGCCAGCAGTGACGCGGGCAATCAGCCCCAGCATTTT. Its translation: CASSDAGNQPQHF.

This chain connects TRBV18 to TRBJ1-2, with D possibly TRBD1 on 5 matching bases. Germline CDR1 and CDR2: KGHSH and LQKENI. The CDR3 covers 14 residues. Trimming removed 4 bases at V and 1 base at J, with 10 bases between. The CDR3 DNA sequence: TGTGCCAGCTCACTGGGCCAGGGTAACTATGGCTACACCTTC. It translates to CASSLGQGNYGYTF.

This clone has just a few counts. The chain carries TRBV5-1 and TRBJ1-1, with a weak D call TRBD1 (6 bases). Germline CDR1 and CDR2: SGHRS and YFSETQ. This CDR3 is 17 amino acids long. The V end lost 0 bases, the J end lost 3 bases, and 18 bases lay between the germline ends. For the CDR3, the DNA is TGCGCCAGCAGCTTGGCGGGTCTGGGGGCGCAAGACACTGAAGCTTTCTTT. This encodes CASSLAGLGAQDTEAFF.

Remarks on this clone: Compared with germline, one end of the junction differs, possibly owing to a read error. The rearrangement joins TRBV11-3 to TRBJ2-5, with unresolved D. Germline lookup yields CDR1 SGHNT and CDR2 YENEEA. The CDR3 spans 13 residues. The CDR3 here is CASSLEPYQTQYF. For the CDR3, the DNA is TGTGCCAGCAGCCTAGAGCCCTATCAGACCCAGTACTTC.

This clone has just one count. The chain carries TRBV29-1 and TRBJ2-5, with D perhaps TRBD1 (6 bases). Trimming removed 3 bases at V and 4 bases at J, with 12 bases between. The CDR3 consists of 13 residues. Germline loops: CDR1 SQVTM, CDR2 ANQGSEA. The CDR3 bases are TGCAGCGTTGATACACTACAGGGAGAGACCCAGTACTTC. Its protein is CSVDTLQGETQYF.

The chain combines TRBV10-3 with TRBJ1-1, with 8 positions matching TRBD1. The junction had 4 bases not matched to a gene; V was cut back by 2 bases and J by 5 bases. Germline V CDR1 and CDR2: ENHRY, SYGVKD. The length of the CDR3 is 14 residues. The DNA of the CDR3 is TGTGCCATCAGTGAGGGCAGGGGGCAGACTGAAGCTTTCTTT. This translates into CAISEGRGQTEAFF.

The V gene is TRBV20-1, the J gene TRBJ2-3, with D maybe TRBD2 (6 bases). V was shortened by 7 bases and J by 4 bases, with 6 bases between the two germline ends. Germline values: CDR1 DFQATT, CDR2 SNEGSKA (reference sequence). This CDR3 is 10 amino acids long. CDR3 coding DNA: TGCAGTGGCGGGGCAGATACGCAGTATTTT. Translation gives CSGGADTQYF.

V is TRBV15 and J is TRBJ2-7; 9 bases are shared with TRBD1. Germline CDR1 is LNHNV and CDR2 is YYDKDF (reference sequence). The CDR3 length is 16 residues. The J segment lost 3 bases and the V segment lost 3 bases, leaving 9 bases of the junction unmatched. Here the CDR3 reads CATSSGTGSLLYEQYF. CDR3 DNA sequence: TGTGCCACCAGCAGCGGGACAGGGAGTTTACTCTACGAGCAGTACTTC.

The chain combines TRBV19 with TRBJ1-2; no reliable D call. The CDR3 extends over 14 amino acids. CDR1 and CDR2 (germline): LNHDA, SQIVND (reference sequence). V was cut by 6 bases and J by 0 bases, with 11 bases left in between. This chain's CDR3 is CASRRTVTNYGYTF. CDR3 nucleotides: TGTGCCAGTAGGAGGACTGTAACTAACTATGGCTACACCTTC.

In its sample, this clone was seen once. V and J are TRBV27 and TRBJ2-7; 11 positions agree with TRBD1. Germline trimming cut 5 bases from V and 3 bases from J; bases unmatched to any gene: 9. Germline CDR1 MNHEY, CDR2 SMNVEV (reference sequence). The CDR3 consists of 16 residues. CDR3 loop: CASSRSGQGVVYEQYF. CDR3 bases: TGTGCCAGCAGTCGCTCGGGACAGGGGGTCGTCTACGAGCAGTACTTC.

V is TRBV11-2 and J is TRBJ2-3, with TRBD1 matching over 11 bases. CDR1 and CDR2 from the germline V gene are SGHAT and FQNNGV. V shed 5 bases, J shed 3 bases, and the junction held 4 bases outside the gene matches. The CDR3 sequence is 15 residues long. The CDR3 bases are TGTGCCAGCAGCCTGGGACAGGGGGGAACAGATACGCAGTATTTT. Translated: CASSLGQGGTDTQYF.

The chain carries TRBV30 and TRBJ2-2, with 8 bases lining up with TRBD1. The V gene end was trimmed by 5 bases and the J gene end by 0 bases; junction bases not matched to a gene: 2. CDR3 length: 14 amino acids. Germline V gene data show CDR1 as GTSNPN and CDR2 as SVGIG (reference sequence). The CDR3 DNA reads as TGTGCCTGGCGACAGGGGCCGAACACCGGGGAGCTGTTTTTT. Amino acid sequence: CAWRQGPNTGELFF. Complete variable domain (other parts from reference TRBV30 and TRBJ2-2): SQTIHQWPATLVQPVGSPLSLECTVEGTSNPNLYWYRQAAGRGLQLLFYSVGIGQISSEVPQNLSASRPQDRQFILSSKKLLLSDSGFYLCAWRQGPNTGELFFGEGSRLTVL.

The chain employs TRBV19 and TRBJ2-3; 11 positions agree with TRBD2. Germline lookup yields CDR1 LNHDA and CDR2 SQIVND (reference sequence). V trimming: 4 bases; J trimming: 2 bases; junction bases outside the gene matches: 5. This CDR3 comprises 16 residues. This CDR3 reads CASSKASGGITDTQYF. The CDR3 DNA is TGTGCCAGTAGTAAGGCTAGCGGGGGGATCACAGATACGCAGTATTTT. The variable domain in full, completed from reference TRBV19 and TRBJ2-3, reads DGGITQSPKYLFRKEGQNVTLSCEQNLNHDAMYWYRQDPGQGLRLIYYSQIVNDFQKGDIAEGYSVSREKKESFPLTVTSAQKNPTAFYLCASSKASGGITDTQYFGPGTRLTVL.

The V call is TRBV4-2, the J call TRBJ2-1, with 8 bases that match TRBD2. The CDR3 sequence is 19 residues long. The germline V gene encodes CDR1 LGHNA and CDR2 YNFKEQ. V shed 1 base and J 1 base; nucleotides not matched to a gene: 12. CDR3 region: CASSQGGSGALLSYNEQFF. The DNA for the CDR3 is TGTGCCAGCAGCCAAGGCGGTAGCGGGGCCCTTTTGTCCTACAATGAGCAGTTCTTC.

The chain links TRBV6-5 to TRBJ2-7; 9 bases line up with TRBD1. Germline V gene sequence: CDR1 MNHEY, CDR2 SVGAGI. The CDR3 extends over 14 amino acids. J gave up 3 bases and V 6 bases, and 6 bases lay outside the gene matches. The CDR3 DNA follows: TGTGCCAGCAGCTCGTGGACAGGGGACTACGAGCAGTACTTC. Its protein product is CASSSWTGDYEQYF.

The genes are TRBV27 and TRBJ1-4; D might be TRBD1 (5 bases). V lost 2 bases to trimming and J lost 5 bases, with 24 bases between them. Germline-derived CDR1 and CDR2 are MNHEY and SMNVEV (reference sequence). CDR3 size: 19 residues. CDR3 in amino acids: CASSLIGADGQGWNEKLFF. The CDR3 coding sequence is TGTGCCAGCAGTTTAATAGGGGCGGACGGTCAGGGTTGGAATGAAAAACTGTTTTTT.

The chain joins TRBV18 to TRBJ2-1; D might be TRBD2 (5 bases). CDR1 KGHSH and CDR2 LQKENI come from the germline V gene. V gave up 2 bases and J gave up 10 bases, with 12 bases separating them. This CDR3 contains 13 residues. The CDR3 DNA reads TGTGCCAGCTCACCAGGTAACAGAGGGGAGCAGTTCTTC. This sequence encodes CASSPGNRGEQFF.

CDR3 in DNA: TGTGCCAGCAGCCCGGGGAGTCCTCTCCTTATGCCCCTCCACTTT. This codes for CASSPGSPLLMPLHF. The chain has TRBV3-1 (or the pseudogene TRBV3-2) and TRBJ1-6; D remains unclear. Germline V gives CDR1 LGHDT, CDR2 YNNKEL (reference sequence). The CDR3 length is 15 residues. V dropped 4 bases and J dropped 13 bases, with 20 bases sitting between them.

The V and J genes are TRBV3-1 (or the pseudogene TRBV3-2) and TRBJ2-2; 7 bases map to TRBD2. J was trimmed by 2 bases and V by 0 bases; bases with no gene match: 6. The germline V gene encodes CDR1 LGHDT and CDR2 YNNKEL (reference sequence). CDR3 length: 17 amino acids. This chain's CDR3 is CASSQEPGTTNTGELFF. The CDR3 DNA is TGTGCCAGCAGCCAAGAGCCCGGGACTACCAACACCGGGGAGCTGTTTTTT.

This clone showed up just once. The chain joins TRBV12-3 or TRBV12-4 to TRBJ1-2, with 7 bases lining up with TRBD1. J was trimmed by 4 bases and V by 7 bases; bases with no gene match: 6. CDR3 length equals 13 residues. CDR3 region: CASTTTGSYGYTF. The CDR3 DNA follows: TGTGCCAGCACCACGACAGGGTCCTATGGCTACACCTTC.